This T cell receptor (beta chain) was documented in a study of vaccination effects on CD4 cells after COVID-19. Once cultured for roughly nine days, the cells underwent separation to obtain CD4+ T cells. Vaccine recipients lacked prior SARS-CoV-2 infection and had negative nucleocapsid antibodies. Cultures received IL-2 medium that replaced half the medium on days 3 and 7. V shed 1 base, J shed 6 bases, and the junction held 11 bases outside the gene matches. Looked up from germline, CDR1 is SGHVS and CDR2 is FQNEAQ. The CDR3 loop spans 18 amino acids. Study conclusions and caveats: Early timepoints after infection were absent, and convalescent patients were few in the study. Infection- and vaccine-induced clones contracted markedly late after vaccination.

Points on this clone: The antigen is unknown.

This table comes from immunoSEQ multiplex PCR, and its TCRdb copy is limited to in-frame clones, with some not included. Of about 58,000 clones in the sample, about 80% were seen once. Sequenced here: CD4+ T cells from PBMCs cultured without peptide, sampled before COVID-19 vaccination. This receptor was obtained from a human donor who received a COVID-19 vaccine. The genes are TRBV7-8 and TRBJ2-1, with TRBD2 matching 11 bases. DNA of the CDR3: TGTGCCAGCAGCTTAGGCATCACGACTAGCGGGGCTTTCAATGAGCAGTTCTTC. Translated: CASSLGITTSGAFNEQFF.